The 20 T cell receptor beta chains below were found in one sample sequenced in a study of blood T cell repertoires in COVID-19. Assay: immunoSEQ multiplex PCR; the TCRdb copy retains only in-frame clones and omits some. Of approximately 360,000 clones in the sample, 88% are singletons; the top ten hold 0.95% to 1%. Sequenced input: PBMCs or T cells enriched from blood (not recorded which). The receptors were gathered from a woman aged 30 to 39 with acute COVID-19.

A word on this clone: The sample holds other DNA sequences that translate to the same CDR3. The chain links TRBV7-2 to TRBJ1-5; 7 nucleotides align to TRBD1. Germline V gene sequence: CDR1 SGHTA, CDR2 FQGNSA. The V and J ends lost 4 bases and 1 base, in that order; junction bases with no gene match: 1. This CDR3 contains 14 residues. The CDR3 region is CASSWGQSNQPQHF. The CDR3 DNA reads TGTGCCAGCAGCTGGGGACAGAGCAATCAGCCCCAGCATTTT.

The rearrangement links TRBV10-2 to TRBJ1-2, with 7 bases fitting TRBD1. The CDR3 consists of 16 residues. Germline lookup yields CDR1 WSHSY and CDR2 SAAADI. J gave up 2 bases and V 3 bases, and 9 bases lay outside the gene matches. CDR3 in DNA: TGCGCCAGCAGTGACCCTCGGACAGGAGCGAACTATGGCTACACCTTC. Translating gives CASSDPRTGANYGYTF.

This clone was counted a single time. The rearrangement uses TRBV6-2 or TRBV6-3 and TRBJ1-4; a weak D match, TRBD1 (5 bases). The CDR3 consists of 15 residues. Germline lookup yields CDR1 MNHEY and CDR2 SVGEGT. Trimming removed 2 bases from V and 7 bases from J, with 14 bases in between. The CDR3 DNA reads TGTGCCAGCAGTTACGTGGGGAGGGGCAGTGAAAAACTGTTTTTT. It specifies CASSYVGRGSEKLFF.

CDR3 DNA sequence: TGTGCCAGCAGCTTAGGGCGGGGGGGATACAATGAGCAGTTCTTC. Its protein is CASSLGRGGYNEQFF. The chain employs TRBV13 and TRBJ2-1; TRBD2 aligns across 9 bases. The junction had 1 base not matched to a gene; V was cut back by 0 bases and J by 4 bases. The CDR3 is made up of 15 amino acids. CDR1 and CDR2 from the germline V gene are PRHDT and FYEKMQ (reference sequence).

The chain joins TRBV7-2 to TRBJ2-5, with TRBD2 matching 10 bases. Germline V lookup: CDR1 SGHTA, CDR2 FQGNSA. The CDR3 runs to 16 residues. Losses at the gene ends were 5 bases for V and 0 bases for J; bases not matched to a gene: 6. CDR3 protein: CASSPRLAGDQETQYF. In DNA form, the CDR3 reads TGTGCCAGCAGCCCGAGACTAGCGGGCGACCAAGAGACCCAGTACTTC.

The chain has TRBV6-4 and TRBJ1-2, with D perhaps TRBD1 (6 bases). This CDR3 has 15 amino acids. Trimming stripped 1 base from V and 6 bases from J, with 15 bases between. Germline V gives CDR1 MRHNA, CDR2 SNTAGT. CDR3 DNA sequence: TGTGCCAGCAGTGACTTAGCCAGGGGAGGGAATGGCTACACCTTC. Translated, it gives CASSDLARGGNGYTF.

The chain has TRBV29-1 and TRBJ1-2; tentative D call: TRBD1 (5 bases). CDR3 length: 15 amino acids. The ends were cut back, 3 bases at V and 0 bases at J, with 14 bases in the middle. The germline CDR1 and CDR2 sequences are SQVTM and ANQGSEA. The CDR3, as DNA: TGCAGCGTTGAGGTCAGGGTCCCCCCTAACTATGGCTACACCTTC. It translates to CSVEVRVPPNYGYTF.

The J gene is TRBJ1-2, the V gene TRBV3-1 (or the pseudogene TRBV3-2); D not resolved. Trimming removed 0 bases from V and 8 bases from J, with 7 bases in between. Germline CDR1 reads LGHDT; CDR2 reads YNNKEL (reference sequence). The CDR3 consists of 12 residues. Written as DNA, the CDR3 is TGTGCCAGCAGCCAAGAGCCTAACGGCTACACCTTC. It encodes CASSQEPNGYTF.

The V and J genes are TRBV28 and TRBJ2-7; TRBD1 matches at 9 bases. Unmatched junction bases numbered 5, after V lost 2 bases and J lost 3 bases. Germline CDR1 and CDR2: MDHEN and SYDVKM. This CDR3 contains 15 residues. The CDR3 nucleotides read TGTGCCAGCAGTTTACGGGGGACAGGGAACTACGAGCAGTACTTC. The encoded protein is CASSLRGTGNYEQYF.

V is TRBV7-8 and J is TRBJ2-1; D ambiguous. The ends were cut back, 1 base at V and 15 bases at J, with 22 bases in the middle. This CDR3 is built from 15 residues. CDR1 and CDR2 from the germline V gene are SGHVS and FQNEAQ. The CDR3 region is CASSLVESGRSPLFF. The CDR3 DNA reads TGTGCCAGCAGCTTAGTAGAATCAGGAAGATCTCCCCTGTTCTTC.

This clone was picked up one time. The CDR3 DNA reads TGTGCCAGCAGTCGCCGGGAGACCTACGAGCAGTACTTC. It codes for CASSRRETYEQYF. The rearrangement links TRBV6-5 to TRBJ2-7, with D possibly matching TRBD2 (6 bases). CDR1 MNHEY and CDR2 SVGAGI come from the germline V gene. CDR3 length: 13 residues. With 5 bases removed from V and 2 bases from J, the gap between germline ends came to 10 bases.

To note about this clone: Germline and junction disagree at one end, which may indicate a read error. The chain uses TRBV10-3 and TRBJ2-7; the D is unclear. The length of the CDR3 is 11 residues. Germline CDR1 is ENHRY and CDR2 is SYGVKD. The CDR3 DNA is TGTGCCATCAGTCAGTCCGGCGAGCAGTACTTC. This translates into CAISQSGEQYF.

This clone was seen once. This chain uses TRBV29-1 with TRBJ2-5; weak D call: TRBD1 (5 bases). V lost 6 bases, J lost 1 base, and 12 bases lay in between. The CDR3 contains 13 residues. Germline CDR1 SQVTM, CDR2 ANQGSEA. The CDR3 nucleotides are TGCAGCGTGTCGCTACAGGTCCAAGAGACCCAGTACTTC. Protein sequence: CSVSLQVQETQYF.

The chain combines TRBV3-1 (or the pseudogene TRBV3-2) with TRBJ2-7; D is perhaps TRBD2 (7 bases). The V end was cut by 1 base, the J end by 1 base, with 14 bases between. Germline V gene lookup returns CDR1 LGHDT and CDR2 YNNKEL (reference sequence). The CDR3 runs 16 residues. CDR3 protein: CASSQAGGGLSYEQYF. CDR3 nucleotides: TGTGCCAGCAGCCAAGCCGGCGGGGGCCTGTCCTACGAGCAGTACTTC.

The sample holds one count of this clone. The chain recombines TRBV7-8 with TRBJ1-1; no firm D call. Trimming left V 4 bases short and J 7 bases short, with 10 bases between. Germline values: CDR1 SGHVS, CDR2 FQNEAQ. This CDR3 spans 12 amino acids. CDR3 residues: CASSSYPDEAFF. The DNA of the CDR3 is TGTGCCAGCAGCTCCTACCCCGATGAAGCTTTCTTT. Full variable domain (outside the CDR3, taken from reference TRBV7-8 and TRBJ1-1): GAGVSQSPRYKVAKRGQDVALRCDPISGHVSLFWYQQALGQGPEFLTYFQNEAQLDKSGLPSDRFFAERPEGSVSTLKIQRTQQEDSAVYLCASSSYPDEAFFGQGTRLTVV.

The rearrangement uses TRBV9 and TRBJ2-2; TRBD2 aligns across 14 bases. Germline CDR1 SGDLS, CDR2 YYNGEE. The CDR3 spans 16 residues. V lost 3 bases and J lost 4; bases outside the gene matches: 2. DNA for the CDR3: TGTGCCAGCAGCGGAGGACTAGCGGGGGGCACCGGGGAGCTGTTTTTT. This encodes CASSGGLAGGTGELFF. Together with reference TRBV9 and TRBJ2-2, the CDR3 gives the full variable domain: DSGVTQTPKHLITATGQRVTLRCSPRSGDLSVYWYQQSLDQGLQFLIQYYNGEERAKGNILERFSAQQFPDLHSELNLSSLELGDSALYFCASSGGLAGGTGELFFGEGSRLTVL.

Ten or more counts support this clone. J is TRBJ1-5 and V is TRBV30, with D possibly being TRBD1 (6 bases). CDR1 is GTSNPN, CDR2 SVGIG, per germline (reference sequence). V shed 2 bases and J shed 4 bases, with 12 bases lying between them. CDR3 size: 14 residues. The CDR3, as DNA: TGTGCCTGGAGTATCACAGGGTCAAATCAGCCCCAGCATTTT. It encodes CAWSITGSNQPQHF.

The CDR3, as DNA: TGTGCCAGTACCCGAACAAGGGGCAACACTGAAGCTTTCTTT. It yields the protein CASTRTRGNTEAFF. V and J are TRBV19 and TRBJ1-1; D is possibly TRBD1 (5 bases). The V end lost 7 bases, the J end lost 2 bases, and 14 bases lay between the germline ends. Germline V gives CDR1 LNHDA, CDR2 SQIVND (reference sequence). The CDR3 has 14 residues.

The chain employs TRBV19 and TRBJ1-2; TRBD1 agrees at 9 bases. Trimming took 5 bases from V and 1 from J; bases not matched to a gene: 8. The CDR3 runs 16 residues. Germline CDR1 and CDR2: LNHDA and SQIVND (reference sequence). As DNA, the CDR3 is TGTGCCAGTAGTGGTATGTGGGGACAGGGTAACTATGGCTACACCTTC. It is translated as CASSGMWGQGNYGYTF.

J is TRBJ2-2 and V is TRBV19, with a weak D call TRBD2 (5 bases). V was cut by 0 bases and J by 7 bases, with 9 bases left in between. There are 14 residues in the CDR3. Germline V CDR1 and CDR2: LNHDA, SQIVND (reference sequence). The CDR3 here is CASSIEAGNGELFF. CDR3 coding DNA: TGTGCCAGTAGTATAGAGGCCGGGAACGGGGAGCTGTTTTTT.